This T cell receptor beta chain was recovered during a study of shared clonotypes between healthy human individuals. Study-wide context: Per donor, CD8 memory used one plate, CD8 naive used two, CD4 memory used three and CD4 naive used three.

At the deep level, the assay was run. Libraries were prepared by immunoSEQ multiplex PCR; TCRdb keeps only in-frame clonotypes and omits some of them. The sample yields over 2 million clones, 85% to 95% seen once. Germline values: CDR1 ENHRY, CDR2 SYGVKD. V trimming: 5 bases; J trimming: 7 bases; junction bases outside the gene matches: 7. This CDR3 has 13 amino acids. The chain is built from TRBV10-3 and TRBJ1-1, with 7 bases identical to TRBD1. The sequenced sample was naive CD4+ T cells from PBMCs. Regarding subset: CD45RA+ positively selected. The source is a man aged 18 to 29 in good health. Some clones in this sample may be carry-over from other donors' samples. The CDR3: CAISPGGMGEAFF. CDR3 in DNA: TGTGCCATCAGTCCAGGGGGTATGGGTGAAGCTTTCTTT.